This T cell receptor beta chain was identified during a study of shared clonotypes between healthy human individuals. For the study at large: The study drew on a couple of women and a few men aged 18 to 49 as donors. General study points: Roughly 5% of naive CD4 clonotypes were shared across a few donors.

Concerning this clone: The target antigen is unknown.

The study enrolled healthy HIV-negative adults without recent acute infections or vaccinations as donors. Measured with immunoSEQ multiplex PCR; TCRdb has only the in-frame clones, and not every one. This repertoire shows 1 million to 1.3 million clones, about 80% found once; its top ten account for roughly 0.62%. V dropped 0 bases and J dropped 7 bases, with 14 bases sitting between them. The CDR3 sequence is 14 residues long. Germline assignment: CDR1 SGHDT and CDR2 YYEEEE. The chain uses TRBV5-6 and TRBJ2-7; D might be TRBD2 (5 bases). The origin of this receptor is a man aged 18 to 29 in good health. Some clones in this sample may be carry-over from other donors' samples. What was sequenced was memory CD4+ T cells from PBMCs. Subset defined: CD45RA-negative fraction. The CDR3, as DNA: TGTGCCAGCAGCTTGGCAGGCGCGACGGGGGAGCAGTACTTC. It yields the protein CASSLAGATGEQYF.